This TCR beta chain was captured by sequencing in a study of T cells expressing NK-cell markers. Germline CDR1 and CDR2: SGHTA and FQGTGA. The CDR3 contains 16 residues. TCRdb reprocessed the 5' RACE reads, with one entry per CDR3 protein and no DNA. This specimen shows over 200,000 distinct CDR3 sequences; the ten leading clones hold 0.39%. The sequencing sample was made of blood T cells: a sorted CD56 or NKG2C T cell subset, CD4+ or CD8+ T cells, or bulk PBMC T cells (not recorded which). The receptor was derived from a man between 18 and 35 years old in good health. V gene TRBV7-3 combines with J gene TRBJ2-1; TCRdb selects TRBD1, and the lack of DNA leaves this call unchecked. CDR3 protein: CASSMTGTGHTNEQFF.